These T cell receptor beta chains were read from a single sample in a study of shared clonotypes between healthy human individuals. TCRdb's copy holds only in-frame clones and misses some; the assay was immunoSEQ multiplex PCR. The data hold about 2.3 million clones, with around 90% observed a single time. The specimen was naive CD4+ T cells from PBMCs. The receptors here all came from a young man in good health. Some clones in this sample may be carry-over from other donors' samples. The CDR3 runs from the conserved cysteine through the conserved F or W. A D gene is named only where the DNA matches it firmly.

J,D,length,V,CDR3,DNA
TRBJ1-4,NA,13,TRBV9,CASSVDPAEKLFF,TGTGCCAGCAGCGTAGATCCCGCTGAAAAACTGTTTTTT
TRBJ2-3,NA,16,TRBV28,CASSFRDFFSTDTQYF,TGTGCCAGCAGTTTTCGGGACTTCTTTAGCACAGATACGCAGTATTTT
TRBJ2-3,NA,15,TRBV6-1,CATAGPRVGTDTQYF,TGTGCCACCGCAGGGCCCCGAGTCGGCACAGATACGCAGTATTTT
TRBJ1-5,TRBD1,14,TRBV7-2,CASSLDRVGQPQHF,TGTGCCAGCAGCCTGGACAGGGTGGGACAGCCCCAGCATTTT
TRBJ2-7,NA,12,TRBV6-5,CASAGRGYEQYF,TGTGCCAGCGCGGGGCGGGGCTACGAGCAGTACTTC
TRBJ2-1,NA,12,TRBV10-3,CGTSTEVNEQFF,TGTGGGACTTCGACGGAGGTTAATGAGCAGTTCTTC
TRBJ1-4,NA,15,TRBV27,CASSFQGRREEKLFF,TGTGCCAGCAGTTTCCAAGGACGGAGAGAAGAAAAACTGTTTTTT
TRBJ2-1,TRBD2,16,TRBV7-2,CASSSGLAVAYNEQFF,TGTGCCAGCAGCTCAGGACTAGCGGTCGCCTACAATGAGCAGTTCTTC
TRBJ1-2,NA,11,TRBV29-1,CSAEVQGGYTF,TGCAGCGCTGAGGTACAGGGCGGCTACACCTTC
TRBJ2-1,TRBD2,16,TRBV5-1,CASSPFVLAGYNEQFF,TGCGCCAGCAGCCCGTTCGTACTAGCGGGATACAATGAGCAGTTCTTC
TRBJ2-7,TRBD1,14,TRBV6-5,CASSSTGAGYEQYF,TGTGCCAGCAGTTCGACAGGGGCCGGCTACGAGCAGTACTTC
TRBJ2-3,TRBD2,17,TRBV27,CASSFLISGRAIDTQYF,TGTGCCAGCAGTTTCTTGATTAGCGGGAGGGCCATAGATACGCAGTATTTT
TRBJ1-2,TRBD1,14,TRBV6-1,CASTMTGYHYGYTF,TGTGCCAGCACCATGACAGGGTATCACTATGGCTACACCTTC
TRBJ2-1,TRBD2,18,TRBV7-9,CASSLTSGSFYYYNEQFF,TGTGCCAGCAGCTTAACTAGCGGGAGCTTCTACTACTACAATGAGCAGTTCTTC
TRBJ1-2,NA,12,TRBV19,CASSIEGSGYTF,TGTGCCAGTAGTATTGAGGGGAGCGGCTACACCTTC
TRBJ2-1,NA,14,TRBV5-6,CASSLAAVGSEQFF,TGTGCCAGCAGCTTGGCGGCTGTTGGGTCTGAGCAGTTCTTC
TRBJ2-7,NA,15,TRBV6-1,CASSEARSDAYEQYF,TGTGCCAGCAGTGAAGCCCGCTCAGATGCCTACGAGCAGTACTTC